The present T cell receptor beta chain was sequenced within a study of PD-L1 blockade in urothelial cancer. Germline CDR1 and CDR2: GTSNPN and SVGIG (reference sequence). The V end lost 2 bases, the J end lost 0 bases, and 19 bases lay between the germline ends. This CDR3 is 17 amino acids long. Noted time point: pretreatment peripheral blood. Repertoires were generated with immunoSEQ multiplex PCR, while TCRdb's copy carries only in-frame clones and drops some. The sample includes tens of thousands of clones, approximately 87% of them seen just once. The rearrangement links TRBV30 to TRBJ1-2, with a tentative D call TRBD1 (5 bases). The specimen was PBMCs, collected around atezolizumab (anti-PD-L1) treatment. The origin of this receptor is a man aged 55 to 70 with urothelial cancer. The CDR3 DNA is TGTGCCTGGAGTCACCCCCTGGGGCAGGGCGCTAACTATGGCTACACCTTC. This sequence encodes CAWSHPLGQGANYGYTF.